This T cell receptor (beta chain) was identified during a study of Graves' ophthalmopathy and Graves' hyperthyroidism. As for the study in general: Hyperthyroidism qualified as stable when ophthalmopathy did not develop within 18 months of follow-up. Study conclusions and caveats: Thyroid clonotypes that were expanded above 0.001 frequency mostly also appeared in blood.

This clonotype was counted a few times. The antigen is undetermined. CDR1 LNHDA and CDR2 SQIVND come from the germline V gene (reference sequence). Losses at the gene ends were 3 bases for V and 2 bases for J; bases not matched to a gene: 15. This CDR3 has 20 residues. CDR3 regions of TCR beta were amplified from RNA transcripts. The library came from an HTBI-primed first-round RT-PCR and a second-round multiplex PCR. MiXCR was run by TCRdb on the multiplex PCR reads, yielding one entry per CDR3 protein. The sample records more than 1,000,000 distinct CDR3 sequences, less than 45% being singletons. The rearrangement joins TRBV19 to TRBJ2-2; 10 bases fit TRBD2. Sequenced sample: peripheral blood or thyroid tissue (not recorded which). This clonotype was sampled from an adult man with Graves' hyperthyroidism. The DNA for the CDR3 is TGTGCCAGTAGTATTAATGTGGTAGCGGGGGGTCTTGGCAACACCGGGGAGCTGTTTTTT. Translation gives CASSINVVAGGLGNTGELFF.